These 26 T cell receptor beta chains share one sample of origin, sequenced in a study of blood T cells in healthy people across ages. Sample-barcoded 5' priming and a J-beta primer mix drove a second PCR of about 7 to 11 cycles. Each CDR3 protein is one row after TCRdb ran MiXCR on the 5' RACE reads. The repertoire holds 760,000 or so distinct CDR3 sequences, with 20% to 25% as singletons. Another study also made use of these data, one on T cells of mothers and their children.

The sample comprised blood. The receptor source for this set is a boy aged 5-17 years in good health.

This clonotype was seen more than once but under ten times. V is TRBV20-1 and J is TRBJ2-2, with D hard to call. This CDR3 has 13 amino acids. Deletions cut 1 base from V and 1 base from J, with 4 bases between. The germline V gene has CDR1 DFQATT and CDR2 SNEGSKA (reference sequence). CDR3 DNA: TGCAGTGCTAGAGCTGAGAACACCGGGGAGCTGTTTTTT. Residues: CSARAENTGELFF.

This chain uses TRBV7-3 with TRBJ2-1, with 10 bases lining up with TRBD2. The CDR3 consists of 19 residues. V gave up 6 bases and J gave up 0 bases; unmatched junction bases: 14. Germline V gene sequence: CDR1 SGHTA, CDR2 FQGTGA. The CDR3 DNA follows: TGTGCCAGCAGTCCAGAATCGGTAGCGGGAGGAAGCTCCTACAATGAGCAGTTCTTC. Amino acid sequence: CASSPESVAGGSSYNEQFF.

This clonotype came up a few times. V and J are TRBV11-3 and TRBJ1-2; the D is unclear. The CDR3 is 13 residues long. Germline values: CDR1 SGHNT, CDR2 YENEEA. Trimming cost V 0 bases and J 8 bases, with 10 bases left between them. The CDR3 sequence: CASSLEESRGYTF. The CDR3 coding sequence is TGTGCCAGCAGCTTAGAGGAGTCGAGGGGCTACACCTTC.

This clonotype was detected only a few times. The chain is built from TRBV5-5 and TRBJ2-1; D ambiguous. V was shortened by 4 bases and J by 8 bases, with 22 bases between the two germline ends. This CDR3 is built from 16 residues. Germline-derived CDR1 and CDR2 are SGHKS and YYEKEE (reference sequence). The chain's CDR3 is CASSHDWAKSVYEQFF. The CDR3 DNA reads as TGTGCCAGCAGCCATGATTGGGCCAAAAGCGTCTATGAGCAGTTCTTC.

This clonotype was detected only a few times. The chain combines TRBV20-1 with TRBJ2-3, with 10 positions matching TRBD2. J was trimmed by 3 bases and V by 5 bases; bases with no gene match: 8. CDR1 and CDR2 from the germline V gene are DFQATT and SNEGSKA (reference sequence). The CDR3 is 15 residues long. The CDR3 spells CSAPGLAGGTDTQYF. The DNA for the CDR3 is TGCAGTGCTCCCGGGTTAGCGGGGGGAACAGATACGCAGTATTTT.

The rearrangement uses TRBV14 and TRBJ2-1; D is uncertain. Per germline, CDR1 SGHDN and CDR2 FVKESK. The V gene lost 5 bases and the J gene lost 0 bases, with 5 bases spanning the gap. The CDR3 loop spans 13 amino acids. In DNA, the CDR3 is TGTGCCAGCAGCGAGTACTCCTACAATGAGCAGTTCTTC. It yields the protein CASSEYSYNEQFF.

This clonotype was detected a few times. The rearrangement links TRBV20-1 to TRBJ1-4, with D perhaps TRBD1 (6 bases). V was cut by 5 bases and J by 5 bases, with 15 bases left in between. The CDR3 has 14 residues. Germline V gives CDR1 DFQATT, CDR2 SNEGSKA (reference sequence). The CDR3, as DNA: TGCAGTGCTCAACAGGGCGCCATGAATGAAAAACTGTTTTTT. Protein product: CSAQQGAMNEKLFF.

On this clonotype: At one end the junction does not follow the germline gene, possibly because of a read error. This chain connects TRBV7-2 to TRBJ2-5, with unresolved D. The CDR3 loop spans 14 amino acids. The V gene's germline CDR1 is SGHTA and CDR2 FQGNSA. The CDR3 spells CASSLGLLQGTQYF. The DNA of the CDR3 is TGTGCCAGCAGCTTAGGGCTTCTCCAAGGGACCCAGTACTTC.

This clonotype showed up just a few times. The CDR3 loop is CASSWRGDYEQYF. CDR3 DNA: TGTGCCAGCAGTTGGAGGGGGGACTACGAGCAGTACTTC. This chain connects TRBV6-2 or TRBV6-3 to TRBJ2-7; possibly TRBD1 or TRBD2 for D (6 bases each). There are 13 residues in the CDR3. The germline gives CDR1 MNHEY, CDR2 SVGEGT. The V gene lost 4 bases and the J gene lost 3 bases, with 10 bases spanning the gap.

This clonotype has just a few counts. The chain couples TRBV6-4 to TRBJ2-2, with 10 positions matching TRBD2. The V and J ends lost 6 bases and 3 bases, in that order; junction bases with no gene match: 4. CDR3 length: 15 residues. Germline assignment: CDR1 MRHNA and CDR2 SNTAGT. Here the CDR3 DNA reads TGTGCCAGCAGCCCACTAGCGGGGCACACCGGGGAGCTGTTTTTT. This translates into CASSPLAGHTGELFF.

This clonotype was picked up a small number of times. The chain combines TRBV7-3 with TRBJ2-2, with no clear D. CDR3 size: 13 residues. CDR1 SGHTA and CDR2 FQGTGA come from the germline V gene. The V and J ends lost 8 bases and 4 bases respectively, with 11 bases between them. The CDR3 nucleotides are TGTGCCAGCTCGCGGCAGCCCACCGGGGAGCTGTTTTTT. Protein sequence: CASSRQPTGELFF.

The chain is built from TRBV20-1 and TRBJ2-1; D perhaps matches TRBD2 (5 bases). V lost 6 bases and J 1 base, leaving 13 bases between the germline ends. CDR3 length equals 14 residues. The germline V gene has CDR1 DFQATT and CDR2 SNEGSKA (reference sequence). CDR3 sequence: CSAPTRESYNEQFF. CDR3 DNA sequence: TGCAGTGCGCCAACTAGAGAGTCCTACAATGAGCAGTTCTTC.

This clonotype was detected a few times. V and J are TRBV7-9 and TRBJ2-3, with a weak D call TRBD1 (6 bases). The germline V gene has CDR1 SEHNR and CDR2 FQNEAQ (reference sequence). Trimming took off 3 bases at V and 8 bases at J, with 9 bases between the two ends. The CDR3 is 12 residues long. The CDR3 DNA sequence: TGTGCCAGCAGCTTCAGGGGTGCTACGCAGTATTTT. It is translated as CASSFRGATQYF.

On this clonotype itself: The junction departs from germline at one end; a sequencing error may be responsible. CDR3 nucleotide sequence: TGTGTCAGCAGTTTCCTCAACCGCTGGACTAGCGGGAGTATCCTCGGAGACATTCAGTACTTC. Its protein product is CVSSFLNRWTSGSILGDIQYF. The V call is TRBV28, the J call TRBJ2-4, with TRBD2 matching 13 bases. Germline assignment: CDR1 MDHEN and CDR2 SYDVKM. The CDR3 covers 21 residues.

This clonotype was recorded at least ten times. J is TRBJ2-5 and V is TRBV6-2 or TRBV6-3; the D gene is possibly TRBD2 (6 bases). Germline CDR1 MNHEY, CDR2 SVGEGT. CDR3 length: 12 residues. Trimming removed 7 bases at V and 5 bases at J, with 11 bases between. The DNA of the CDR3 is TGTGCCAGCACCGGGGGATCGGAGACCCAGTACTTC. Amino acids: CASTGGSETQYF.

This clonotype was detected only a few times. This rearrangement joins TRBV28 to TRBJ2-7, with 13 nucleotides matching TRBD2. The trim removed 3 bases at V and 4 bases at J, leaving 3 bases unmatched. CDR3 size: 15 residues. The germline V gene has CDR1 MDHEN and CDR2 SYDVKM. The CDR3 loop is CASSFGTSGKYEQYF. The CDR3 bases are TGTGCCAGCAGTTTCGGGACTAGCGGGAAGTACGAGCAGTACTTC.

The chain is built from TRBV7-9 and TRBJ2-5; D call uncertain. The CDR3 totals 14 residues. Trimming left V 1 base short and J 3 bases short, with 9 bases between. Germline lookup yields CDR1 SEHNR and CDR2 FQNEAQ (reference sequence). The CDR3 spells CASSLVPDEETQYF. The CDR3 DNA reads TGTGCCAGCAGCTTAGTACCGGACGAAGAGACCCAGTACTTC. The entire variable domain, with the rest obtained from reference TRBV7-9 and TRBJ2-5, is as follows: DTGVSQNPRHKITKRGQNVTFRCDPISEHNRLYWYRQTLGQGPEFLTYFQNEAQLEKSRLLSDRFSAERPKGSFSTLEIQRTEQGDSAMYLCASSLVPDEETQYFGPGTRLLVL.

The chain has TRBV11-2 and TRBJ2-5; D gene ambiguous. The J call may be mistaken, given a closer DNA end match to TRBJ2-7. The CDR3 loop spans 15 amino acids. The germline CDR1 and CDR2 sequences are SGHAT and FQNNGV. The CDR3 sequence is CASSPSPAATYEQYF. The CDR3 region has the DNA TGTGCCAGCAGTCCATCCCCTGCGGCAACCTACGAGCAGTACTTC.

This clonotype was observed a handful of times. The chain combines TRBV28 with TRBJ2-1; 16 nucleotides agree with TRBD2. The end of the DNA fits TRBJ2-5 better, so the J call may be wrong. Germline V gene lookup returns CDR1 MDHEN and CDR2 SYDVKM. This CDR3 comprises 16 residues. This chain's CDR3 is CASSRGLAGGTETQYF. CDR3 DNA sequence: TGTGCCAGCAGTCGGGGACTAGCGGGAGGGACAGAGACCCAGTACTTC.

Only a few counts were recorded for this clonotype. CDR3 sequence: CASSKDWAGETQYF. CDR3 sequence (DNA): TGCGCCAGCAGCAAGGACTGGGCGGGGGAGACCCAGTACTTC. V gene TRBV5-1 combines with J gene TRBJ2-5; tentative D call: TRBD2 (6 bases). Trimming shortened V by 4 bases and J by 5 bases, and 15 bases separated the two germline ends. Germline assignment: CDR1 SGHRS and CDR2 YFSETQ. The CDR3 extends over 14 amino acids.

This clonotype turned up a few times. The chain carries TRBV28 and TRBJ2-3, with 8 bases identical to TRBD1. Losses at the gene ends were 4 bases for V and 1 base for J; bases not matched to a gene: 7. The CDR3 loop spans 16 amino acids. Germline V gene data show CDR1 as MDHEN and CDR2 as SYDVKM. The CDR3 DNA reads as TGTGCCAGCAGTTCTATCGGACAGGGAGGCACAGATACGCAGTATTTT. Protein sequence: CASSSIGQGGTDTQYF.

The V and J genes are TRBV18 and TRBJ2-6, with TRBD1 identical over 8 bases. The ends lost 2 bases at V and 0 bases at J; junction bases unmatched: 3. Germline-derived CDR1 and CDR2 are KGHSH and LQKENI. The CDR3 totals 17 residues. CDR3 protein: CASSPRTGNSGANVLTF. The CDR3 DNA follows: TGTGCCAGCTCACCAAGGACAGGGAACTCTGGGGCCAACGTCCTGACTTTC.

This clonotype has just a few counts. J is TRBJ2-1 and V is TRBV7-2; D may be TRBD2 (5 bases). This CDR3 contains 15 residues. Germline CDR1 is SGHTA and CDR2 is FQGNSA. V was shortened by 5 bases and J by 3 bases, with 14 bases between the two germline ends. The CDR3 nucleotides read TGTGCCAGCAGCCTCGCGACGGGGATCTACAATGAGCAGTTCTTC. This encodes CASSLATGIYNEQFF.

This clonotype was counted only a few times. This CDR3 reads CASSIGLAGTTGELFF. Here the CDR3 DNA reads TGTGCCAGCAGTATAGGACTAGCGGGAACCACCGGGGAGCTGTTTTTT. The V call is TRBV6-1, the J call TRBJ2-2; TRBD2 matches at 12 bases. This CDR3 has 16 residues. The germline CDR1 and CDR2 sequences are MNHNS and SASEGT. V lost 5 bases and J lost 4; bases outside the gene matches: 5.

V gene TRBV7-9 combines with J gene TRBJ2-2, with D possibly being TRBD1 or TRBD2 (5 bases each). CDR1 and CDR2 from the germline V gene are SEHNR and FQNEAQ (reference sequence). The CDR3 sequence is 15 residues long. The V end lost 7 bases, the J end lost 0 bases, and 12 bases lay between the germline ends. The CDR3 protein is CASNHLGANTGELFF. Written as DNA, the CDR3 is TGTGCCAGCAACCACTTGGGGGCGAACACCGGGGAGCTGTTTTTT. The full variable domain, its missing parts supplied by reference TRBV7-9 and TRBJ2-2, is DTGVSQNPRHKITKRGQNVTFRCDPISEHNRLYWYRQTLGQGPEFLTYFQNEAQLEKSRLLSDRFSAERPKGSFSTLEIQRTEQGDSAMYLCASNHLGANTGELFFGEGSRLTVL.

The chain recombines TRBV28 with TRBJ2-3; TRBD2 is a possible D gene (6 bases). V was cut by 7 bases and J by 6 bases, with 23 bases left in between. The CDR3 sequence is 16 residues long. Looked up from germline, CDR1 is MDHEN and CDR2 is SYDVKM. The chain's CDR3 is CASTRWNSGGVDTQYF. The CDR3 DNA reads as TGTGCCAGCACCAGGTGGAATAGCGGAGGGGTCGATACGCAGTATTTT.